The clone carrying this TCR beta chain is classed as medium-sized (0.01 to 0.1%). Its cognate antigen is unknown. The time point was: sample taken at primary tumor resection. Donors were fewer than 90 untreated early-stage non-small cell lung cancer patients. The germline gives CDR1 SGHTA, CDR2 FQGNSA. This CDR3 has 19 amino acids. V dropped 5 bases and J dropped 1; count of bases not matched to a gene: 16. TCR cDNA molecules each had a unique molecular identifier. TCRdb called the 5' RACE reads again in MiXCR, with one record for every CDR3 protein. The profile covers 8,000 or so distinct CDR3 sequences, with around 7% appearing a single time and 7% to 9.5% taken by the ten largest. The sample originates from a study of spatial heterogeneity in lung cancer. Study-level points and caveats: Coverage of tumor T cells, an estimated figure, was about 6.3% for alpha and around 13% for beta chains. Mutation tallies in tumors tracked expanded intratumoral alpha and beta TCR counts.

The clonotype was recovered from a male donor with early-stage non-small cell lung cancer. The sequencing used lung tumor tissue, collected at surgery. This chain uses TRBV7-2 with TRBJ2-7; TRBD1 agrees at 11 bases. The CDR3 spells CASSPGTGGGLERSYEQYF. CDR3 in DNA: TGTGCCAGCAGCCCCGGGACAGGGGGTGGTCTGGAACGATCCTACGAGCAGTACTTC.